This TCR beta chain comes out of a study of blood T cell repertoires in COVID-19. Overall study context: In each case, the material was cDNA or gDNA derived from T cells, B-cell-depleted T cells, or PBMCs.

CDR3 length equals 15 residues. Trimming removed 1 base from V and 1 base from J; junction bases left unmatched: 0. The germline gives CDR1 SGHVS, CDR2 FNYEAQ. Data came from immunoSEQ multiplex PCR; TCRdb stores just in-frame clones and leaves some out. This table holds about 260,000 clones, 80% to 90% found once. Sequencing used peripheral blood. This chain joins TRBV7-6 and TRBJ2-2; TRBD1 agrees at 7 bases. This TCR was recovered from a man aged 60-69 years with acute or convalescent COVID-19. CDR3 nucleotides: TGTGCCAGCAGCTTAGGACAGGGGAACACCGGGGAGCTGTTTTTT. Amino acids: CASSLGQGNTGELFF.